These T cell receptor beta chains were read from a single sample in a study of immune heterogeneity within non-small cell lung tumors. TCRdb redid the calling of the multiplex PCR reads with MiXCR, one entry per CDR3 protein. The sample shows about 9,700 distinct CDR3 sequences, around 17% of them seen only once. Specimen: lung tumor tissue. The receptors derive from a man in his forties with non-small cell lung cancer. Both conserved end residues are part of each CDR3. The D gene is left open where the match is weak. Some rows have no size entry. The others give once, few or many, or a class for an expanded clone.

abundance	j_gene	v_gene	d_gene	CDR3nt	CDR3aa
many	TRBJ1-4	TRBV9	NA	TGTGCCAGCAGCGCCACAGGATCTGATAATGAAAAACTGTTTTTT	CASSATGSDNEKLFF
few	TRBJ2-5	TRBV5-6	TRBD2	TGTGCCAGCAGTGGTAGCGGGGTTGCAGAGACCCAGTACTTC	CASSGSGVAETQYF
medium-sized	TRBJ2-2	TRBV6-5	NA	TGTGCCAGCAGTTACTCGTTTACGAACACCGGGGAGCTGTTTTTT	CASSYSFTNTGELFF
many	TRBJ2-6	TRBV7-8	NA	TGTGCCAGCAGCCCCCTGACCGTCATAGGGGCTGGGGCCAACGTCCTGACTTTC	CASSPLTVIGAGANVLTF
NA	TRBJ2-3	TRBV5-5	NA	TGTGCCAGCAGCTTGAGGGGAATCACAGATACGCAGTATTTT	CASSLRGITDTQYF
NA	TRBJ1-6	TRBV19	NA	TGTGCCAGTACCGACGTCAGGGGAGACTCACCCCTCCACTTT	CASTDVRGDSPLHF
medium-sized	TRBJ1-5	TRBV6-1	TRBD1	TGTGCCAGCAGTGTTGCCCACAGGGGCAATAGGAATCAGCCCCAGCATTTT	CASSVAHRGNRNQPQHF
medium-sized	TRBJ1-2	TRBV28	NA	TGTGCCAGCAGTTTCTGGGGGGGTCGGAGCTATGGCTACACCTTC	CASSFWGGRSYGYTF
many	TRBJ2-3	TRBV12-3/TRBV12-4	TRBD1	TGTGCCAGCACCCGGGACAGGGCTAGCACAGATACGCAGTATTTT	CASTRDRASTDTQYF
many	TRBJ1-1	TRBV11-2	NA	TGTGCCAGCAGCTTATGGCAGGACGCTTTCTTT	CASSLWQDAFF
many	TRBJ2-1	TRBV6-2/TRBV6-3	TRBD1	TGTGCCAGCAGGGACAGGACCTACAATGAGCAGTTCTTC	CASRDRTYNEQFF
medium-sized	TRBJ2-5	TRBV2	NA	TGTGCCAGCAGCCCCCTTTTCCAAGAGACCCAGTACTTC	CASSPLFQETQYF
NA	TRBJ2-5	TRBV20-1	NA	TGCAGTGTTGGTGGGCAGGGCCAAGAGACCCAGTACTTC	CSVGGQGQETQYF
once	TRBJ1-3	TRBV2	NA	TGTGCCAGAAACACGGGGGTCTCTGGATACACCATATATTTT	CARNTGVSGYTIYF
NA	TRBJ2-7	TRBV20-1	TRBD2	TGCAGTGCTTCGTGGGGGGGGGACGAGCAGTACTTC	CSASWGGDEQYF
NA	TRBJ2-7	TRBV20-1	NA	TGCAGTGCTAGAGTACCTACTGGTATGGAGCAGTACTTC	CSARVPTGMEQYF
NA	TRBJ1-2	TRBV6-1	NA	TGTGGCAGCAGTGAATCGACAGTTACTAACAATGGCTACACCTTC	CGSSESTVTNNGYTF
many	TRBJ2-5	TRBV7-2	NA	TGTGCCAGCAGCTTTACTAGCGAGACCCAGTACTTC	CASSFTSETQYF
medium-sized	TRBJ2-1	TRBV27	TRBD1	TGTGCCAGCAGTTTACGATCCTCGGGACAGGTTAACAATGAGCAGTTCTTC	CASSLRSSGQVNNEQFF
medium-sized	TRBJ2-7	TRBV20-1	NA	TGCAGTGCCACTCAACAGGGGAGGAGGGCTTACGAGCAGTACTTC	CSATQQGRRAYEQYF
many	TRBJ2-3	TRBV11-1	TRBD2	TGTGCCAGCAGTCCAACACTAGCGGGCCCGGTAGATACGCAGTATTTT	CASSPTLAGPVDTQYF
many	TRBJ2-1	TRBV20-1	NA	TGCTCGGCTGGCAGCCAACCCTACAATGAGCAGTTCTTC	CSAGSQPYNEQFF
many	TRBJ1-2	TRBV4-3	NA	TGCGCCAGCAGCCAAGACAGGAATGGCTACACCTTC	CASSQDRNGYTF
few	TRBJ2-1	TRBV7-6	TRBD2	TGTGCCAGCAGCCCTTCTCCTAGCGGGAGTGAGCAGTTCTTC	CASSPSPSGSEQFF
medium-sized	TRBJ1-6	TRBV20-1	NA	TGCAGTGCTAGTAGGGCAGGGAATAATTCACCCCTCCACTTT	CSASRAGNNSPLHF
many	TRBJ2-5	TRBV20-1	NA	TGCAGTGCCCCGAACAGGGAGGAGGGAGAGACCCAGTACTTC	CSAPNREEGETQYF
medium-sized	TRBJ1-1	TRBV20-1	NA	TGCAGTGCTATTGCAGGGGTGGACACTGAAGCTTTCTTT	CSAIAGVDTEAFF
many	TRBJ1-2	TRBV5-1	TRBD1	TGCGCCAGCAGCGCGACAGGGACAGCCGAATATGGCTACACCTTC	CASSATGTAEYGYTF
medium-sized	TRBJ1-5	TRBV6-1	NA	TGTGCCAGCAGTGTCCAAGGGCGTCAGCCCCAGCATTTT	CASSVQGRQPQHF
many	TRBJ1-2	TRBV3-1	NA	TGTGCCAGCAGCCAAGCTTCCCGACTGAGCTATGGCTACACCTTC	CASSQASRLSYGYTF
medium-sized	TRBJ1-1	TRBV28	TRBD1	TGTGCCACCTGGACAGGGAGGGTTGAAGCTTTCTTT	CATWTGRVEAFF
many	TRBJ2-5	TRBV7-2	NA	TGTGCCAGCAGCAAACCGGACAGCCCAGAGACCCAGTACTTC	CASSKPDSPETQYF
many	TRBJ2-7	TRBV20-1	TRBD2	TGCAGTGCCACCCGGACTAGCGGGACGCAAGAGCAGTACTTC	CSATRTSGTQEQYF
medium-sized	TRBJ2-7	TRBV15	TRBD1	TGTGCCACCAGCAGAGATGGGGGACAGGGTTGGTCCTACGAGCAGTACTTC	CATSRDGGQGWSYEQYF
NA	TRBJ2-7	TRBV6-5	TRBD1	TGTGCCAGCATTTACGAGGCGGGACAGGGGACCAGAGGGACACCCTACGAGCAGTACTTC	CASIYEAGQGTRGTPYEQYF
NA	TRBJ1-1	TRBV18	NA	TGTGCCAGCTCAGCCCAACAGTACACTGAAGCTTTCTTT	CASSAQQYTEAFF
medium-sized	TRBJ1-1	TRBV3-1	NA	TGTGCCAGCAGCCAAGCCGTCTCCAGGCCCACTGAAGCTTTCTTT	CASSQAVSRPTEAFF
NA	TRBJ1-2	TRBV5-6	TRBD1	TGTGCCAGCAGCCCCGGACAGGGGAAGTATGGCTACACCTTC	CASSPGQGKYGYTF
medium-sized	TRBJ2-7	TRBV19	TRBD1	TGTGCCAGTAGTATTGAGGGCTACAGGGGGCGTCGAGAGCAGTACTTC	CASSIEGYRGRREQYF
many	TRBJ1-2	TRBV29-1	TRBD1	TGCAGCATATCGACAGGGGGCTCTTATGGCTACACCTTC	CSISTGGSYGYTF
medium-sized	TRBJ2-3	TRBV20-1	TRBD1	TGCAGTGCACCGGGACAGTACGCAGATACGCAGTATTTT	CSAPGQYADTQYF
many	TRBJ1-1	TRBV5-1	NA	TGCGCCAGCAGCTTGGTCGAGGGGAACACTGAAGCTTTCTTT	CASSLVEGNTEAFF
medium-sized	TRBJ2-7	TRBV29-1	NA	TGCAGCGTTGGGGCCAATTCCTACGAGCAGTACTTC	CSVGANSYEQYF
many	TRBJ2-5	TRBV20-1	TRBD2	TGCAGTGCCCCGGTAGCGGGGGTGAAAGAGACCCAGTACTTC	CSAPVAGVKETQYF
medium-sized	TRBJ2-7	TRBV6-6	NA	TGTGCCAGCAGTTACGGCTACTCCTACGAGCAGTACTTC	CASSYGYSYEQYF
many	TRBJ2-1	TRBV10-3	NA	TGTGCCATCAGTGAGAGGGGCAATGAGCAGTTCTTC	CAISERGNEQFF
many	TRBJ2-2	TRBV3-1	NA	TGTGCCAGCAGCCGCAGAGTGGCCCTGGCATTGATGGGCGGGGAGCTGTTTTTT	CASSRRVALALMGGELFF
many	TRBJ2-5	TRBV19	TRBD1	TGTGCCAGTAAAAACAGCGACAGGGGGAAAGAGACCCAGTACTTC	CASKNSDRGKETQYF
medium-sized	TRBJ1-1	TRBV7-2	NA	TGTGCCAGCAGCTTAGGAGGTGTCGGGGGCGCGGGAGCTTTCTTT	CASSLGGVGGAGAFF
many	TRBJ2-5	TRBV6-1	NA	TGTGCCAGCAGTGAAGCGCTGGGGACAAGGAAGGAGACCCAGTACTTC	CASSEALGTRKETQYF
many	TRBJ2-1	TRBV2	TRBD2	TGTGCCAGCAGTGAAGGTCCTGGACTAGCGGGATACTACAATGAGCAGTTCTTC	CASSEGPGLAGYYNEQFF
medium-sized	TRBJ2-7	TRBV28	NA	TGTGCCAGCAGTGAAGCCGGATCTCACTACGAGCAGTACTTC	CASSEAGSHYEQYF
NA	TRBJ2-7	TRBV20-1	NA	TGCAGTGCTAGAGGTGGGACTCTTTACGAGCAGTACTTC	CSARGGTLYEQYF
medium-sized	TRBJ1-3	TRBV15	NA	TGTGCCACCAGCAGAGGACGGGTGAGCGGAAACACCATATATTTT	CATSRGRVSGNTIYF
many	TRBJ1-6	TRBV9	NA	TGTGCCAGCAGCCCACGGCAGGGAGGTAATTCACCCCTCCACTTT	CASSPRQGGNSPLHF
many	TRBJ2-3	TRBV5-1	TRBD2	TGCGCCAGCAGCTTGGCCCTTGGACTAGCGGGATGGGCAGATACGCAGTATTTT	CASSLALGLAGWADTQYF
many	TRBJ2-5	TRBV6-1	NA	TGTGCCAGCTTAGGAGTGTCGGGCTCCCAGTACTTC	CASLGVSGSQYF
NA	TRBJ2-6	TRBV4-2	TRBD2	TGTGCCAGCAGCCAATCTACTAGCGGAGACGGTTCTGGGGCCAACGTCCTGACTTTC	CASSQSTSGDGSGANVLTF
many	TRBJ2-1	TRBV7-8	NA	TGTGCCAGCAGACCCCAGTACAATGAGCAGTTCTTC	CASRPQYNEQFF
many	TRBJ2-1	TRBV12-3/TRBV12-4	NA	TGTGCCAGCACTTCACAGGGTGGCGGTGAGCAGTTCTTC	CASTSQGGGEQFF